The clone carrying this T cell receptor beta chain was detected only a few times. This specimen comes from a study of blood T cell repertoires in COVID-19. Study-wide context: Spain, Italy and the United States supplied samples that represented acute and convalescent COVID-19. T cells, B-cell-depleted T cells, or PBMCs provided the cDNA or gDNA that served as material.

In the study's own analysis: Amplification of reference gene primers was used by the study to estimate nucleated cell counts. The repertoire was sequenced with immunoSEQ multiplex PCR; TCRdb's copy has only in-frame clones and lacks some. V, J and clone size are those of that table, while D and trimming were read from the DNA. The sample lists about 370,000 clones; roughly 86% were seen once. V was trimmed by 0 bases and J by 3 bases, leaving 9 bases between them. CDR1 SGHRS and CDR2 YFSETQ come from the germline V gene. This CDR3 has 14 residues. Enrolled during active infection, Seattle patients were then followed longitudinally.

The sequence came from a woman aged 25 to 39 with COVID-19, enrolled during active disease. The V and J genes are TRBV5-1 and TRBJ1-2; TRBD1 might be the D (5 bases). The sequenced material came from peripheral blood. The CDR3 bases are TGCGCCAGCAGCTTGGAGGGGTCCGACTATGGCTACACCTTC. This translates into CASSLEGSDYGYTF.